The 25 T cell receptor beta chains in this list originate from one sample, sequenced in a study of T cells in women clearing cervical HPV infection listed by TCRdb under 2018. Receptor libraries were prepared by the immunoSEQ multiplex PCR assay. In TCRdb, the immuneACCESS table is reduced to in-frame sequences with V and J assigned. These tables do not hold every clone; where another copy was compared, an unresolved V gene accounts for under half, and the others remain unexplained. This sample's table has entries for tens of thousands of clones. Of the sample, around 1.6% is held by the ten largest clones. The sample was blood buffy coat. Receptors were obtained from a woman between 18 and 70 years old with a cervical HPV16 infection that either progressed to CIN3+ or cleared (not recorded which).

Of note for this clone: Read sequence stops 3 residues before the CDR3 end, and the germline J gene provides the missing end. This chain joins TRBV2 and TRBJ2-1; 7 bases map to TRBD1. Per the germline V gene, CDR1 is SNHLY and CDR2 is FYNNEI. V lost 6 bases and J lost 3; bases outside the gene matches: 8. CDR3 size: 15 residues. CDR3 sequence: CASRPGTAGYNEQFF. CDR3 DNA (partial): TGTGCCAGCAGGCCCGGGACAGCAGGCTACAATGAG. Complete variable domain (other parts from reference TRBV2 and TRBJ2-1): EPEVTQTPSHQVTQMGQEVILRCVPISNHLYFYWYRQILGQKVEFLVSFYNNEISEKSEIFDDQFSVERPDGSNFTLKIRSTKLEDSAMYFCASRPGTAGYNEQFFGPGTRLTVL.

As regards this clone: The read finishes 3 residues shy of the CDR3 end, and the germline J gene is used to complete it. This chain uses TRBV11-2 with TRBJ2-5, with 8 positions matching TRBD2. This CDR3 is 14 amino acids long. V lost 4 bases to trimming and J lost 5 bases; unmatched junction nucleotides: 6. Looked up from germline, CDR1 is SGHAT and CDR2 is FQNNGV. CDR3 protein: CASSSRTSWETQYF. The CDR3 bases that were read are TGTGCCAGCAGCTCTCGGACTAGCTGGGAGACC.

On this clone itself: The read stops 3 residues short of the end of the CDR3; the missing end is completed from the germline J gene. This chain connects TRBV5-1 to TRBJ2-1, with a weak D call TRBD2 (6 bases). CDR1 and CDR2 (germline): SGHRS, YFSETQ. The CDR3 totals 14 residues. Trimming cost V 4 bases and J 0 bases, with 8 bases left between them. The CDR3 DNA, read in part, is TGCGCCAGCAGCCCCGGGGGCTCCTACAATGAG. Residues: CASSPGGSYNE. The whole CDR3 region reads CASSPGGSYNEQFF. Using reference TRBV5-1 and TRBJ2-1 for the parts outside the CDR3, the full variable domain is KAGVTQTPRYLIKTRGQQVTLSCSPISGHRSVSWYQQTPGQGLQFLFEYFSETQRNKGNFPGRFSGRQFSNSRSEMNVSTLELGDSALYLCASSPGGSYNEQFFGPGTRLTVL.

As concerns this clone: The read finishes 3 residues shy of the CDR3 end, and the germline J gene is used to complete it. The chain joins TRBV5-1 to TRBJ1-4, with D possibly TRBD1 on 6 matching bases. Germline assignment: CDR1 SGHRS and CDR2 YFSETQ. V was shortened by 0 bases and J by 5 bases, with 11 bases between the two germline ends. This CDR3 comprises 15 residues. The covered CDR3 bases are TGCGCCAGCAGCTTGGGGAGAGGACAGAATGAAAAA. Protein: CASSLGRGQNEK. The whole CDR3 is CASSLGRGQNEKLFF.

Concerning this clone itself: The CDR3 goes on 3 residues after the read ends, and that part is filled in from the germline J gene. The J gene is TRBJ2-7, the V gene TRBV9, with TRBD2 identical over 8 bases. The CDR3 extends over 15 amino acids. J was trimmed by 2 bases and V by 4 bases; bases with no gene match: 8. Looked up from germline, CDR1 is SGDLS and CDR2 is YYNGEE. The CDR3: CASSFATSGPYEQYF. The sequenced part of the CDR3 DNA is TGTGCCAGCAGCTTTGCCACTAGCGGCCCCTACGAG.

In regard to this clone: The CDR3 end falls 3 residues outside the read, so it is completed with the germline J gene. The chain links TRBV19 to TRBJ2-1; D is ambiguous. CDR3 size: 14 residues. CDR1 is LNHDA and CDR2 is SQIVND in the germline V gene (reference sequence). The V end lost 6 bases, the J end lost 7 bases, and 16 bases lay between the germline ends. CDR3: CASSLSSYGNEQFF. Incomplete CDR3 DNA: TGTGCCAGTAGCCTTTCAAGCTACGGGAATGAG.

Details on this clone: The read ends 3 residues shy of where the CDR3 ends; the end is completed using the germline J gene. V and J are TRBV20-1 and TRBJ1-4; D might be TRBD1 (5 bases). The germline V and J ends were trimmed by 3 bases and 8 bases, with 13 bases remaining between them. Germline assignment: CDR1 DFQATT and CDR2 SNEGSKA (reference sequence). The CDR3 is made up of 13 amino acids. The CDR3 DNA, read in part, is TGCAGTGCTAGCCGCAGGGCAGACGAAAAA. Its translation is CSASRRADEK. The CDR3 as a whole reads CSASRRADEKLFF.

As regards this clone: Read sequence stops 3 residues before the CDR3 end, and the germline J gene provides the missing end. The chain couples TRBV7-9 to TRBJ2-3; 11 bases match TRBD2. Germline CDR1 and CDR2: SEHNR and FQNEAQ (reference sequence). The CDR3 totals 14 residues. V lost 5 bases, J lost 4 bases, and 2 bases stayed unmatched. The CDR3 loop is CASSPGLAADTQYF. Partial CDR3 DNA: TGTGCCAGCAGCCCGGGACTAGCGGCAGATACG. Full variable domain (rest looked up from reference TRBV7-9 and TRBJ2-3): DTGVSQNPRHKITKRGQNVTFRCDPISEHNRLYWYRQTLGQGPEFLTYFQNEAQLEKSRLLSDRFSAERPKGSFSTLEIQRTEQGDSAMYLCASSPGLAADTQYFGPGTRLTVL.

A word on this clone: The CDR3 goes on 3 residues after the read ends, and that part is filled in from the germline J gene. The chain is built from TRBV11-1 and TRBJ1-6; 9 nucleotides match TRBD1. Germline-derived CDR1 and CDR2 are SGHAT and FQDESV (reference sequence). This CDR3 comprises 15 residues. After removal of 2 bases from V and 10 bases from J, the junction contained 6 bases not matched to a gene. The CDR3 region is CASSLRGQGSSPLHF. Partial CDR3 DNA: TGTGCCAGCAGCTTAAGGGGACAGGGTTCATCACCC.

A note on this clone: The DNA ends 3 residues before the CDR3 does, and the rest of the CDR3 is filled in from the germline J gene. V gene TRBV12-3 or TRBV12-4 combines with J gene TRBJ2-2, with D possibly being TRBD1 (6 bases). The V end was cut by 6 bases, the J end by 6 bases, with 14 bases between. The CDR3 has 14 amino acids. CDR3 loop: CASRNTGLSGELFF. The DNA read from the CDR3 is TGTGCCAGCAGGAATACAGGGCTTTCCGGGGAG.

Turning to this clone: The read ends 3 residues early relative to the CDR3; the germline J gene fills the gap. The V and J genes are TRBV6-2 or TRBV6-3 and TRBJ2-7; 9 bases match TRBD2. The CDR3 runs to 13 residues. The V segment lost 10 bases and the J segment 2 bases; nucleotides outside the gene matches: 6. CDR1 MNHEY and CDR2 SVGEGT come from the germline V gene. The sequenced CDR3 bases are TGTGCCACCGGACTAGCGCAAGCCTACGAG. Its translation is CATGLAQAYE. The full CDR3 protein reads CATGLAQAYEQYF.

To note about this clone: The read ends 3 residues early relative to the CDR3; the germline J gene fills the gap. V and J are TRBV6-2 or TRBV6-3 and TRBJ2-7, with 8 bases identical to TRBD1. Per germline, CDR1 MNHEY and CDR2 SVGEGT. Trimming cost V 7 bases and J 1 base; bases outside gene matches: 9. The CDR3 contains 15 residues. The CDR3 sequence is CASNIAGTGSYEQYF. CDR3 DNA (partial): TGTGCCAGCAACATCGCCGGGACAGGATCCTACGAG.

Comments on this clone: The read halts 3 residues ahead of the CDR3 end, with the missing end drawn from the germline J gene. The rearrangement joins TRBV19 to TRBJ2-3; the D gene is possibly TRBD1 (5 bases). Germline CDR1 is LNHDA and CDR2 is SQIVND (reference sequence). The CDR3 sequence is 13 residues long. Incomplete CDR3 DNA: TGTGCCAGTTCCCCCTCAGGGTCTGAGACG. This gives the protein CASSPSGSET. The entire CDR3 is CASSPSGSETQYF.

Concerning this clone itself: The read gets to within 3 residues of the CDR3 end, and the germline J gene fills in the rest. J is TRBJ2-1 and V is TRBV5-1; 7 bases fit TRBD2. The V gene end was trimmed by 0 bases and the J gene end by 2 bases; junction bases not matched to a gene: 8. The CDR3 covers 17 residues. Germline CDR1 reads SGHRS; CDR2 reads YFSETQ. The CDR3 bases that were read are TGCGCCAGCAGCTTGGTTTACGGGGAGGGCACCTACAATGAG. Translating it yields CASSLVYGEGTYNE. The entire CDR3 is CASSLVYGEGTYNEQFF.

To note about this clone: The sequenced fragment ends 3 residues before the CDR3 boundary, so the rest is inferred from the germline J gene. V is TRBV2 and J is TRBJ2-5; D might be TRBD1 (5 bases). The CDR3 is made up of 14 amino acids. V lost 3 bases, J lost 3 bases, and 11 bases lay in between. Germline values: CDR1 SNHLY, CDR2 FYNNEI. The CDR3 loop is CASSDSRAKETQYF. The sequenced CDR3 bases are TGTGCCAGCAGTGATAGCAGGGCCAAAGAGACC. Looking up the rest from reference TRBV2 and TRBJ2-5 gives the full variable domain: EPEVTQTPSHQVTQMGQEVILRCVPISNHLYFYWYRQILGQKVEFLVSFYNNEISEKSEIFDDQFSVERPDGSNFTLKIRSTKLEDSAMYFCASSDSRAKETQYFGPGTRLLVL.

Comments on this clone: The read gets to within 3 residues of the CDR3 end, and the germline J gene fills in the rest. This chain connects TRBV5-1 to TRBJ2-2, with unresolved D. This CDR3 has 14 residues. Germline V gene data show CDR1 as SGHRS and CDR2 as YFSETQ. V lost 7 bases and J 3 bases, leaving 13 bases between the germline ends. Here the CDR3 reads CASVSLSDTGELFF. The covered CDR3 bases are TGCGCCAGCGTCAGTTTGTCCGACACCGGGGAG.

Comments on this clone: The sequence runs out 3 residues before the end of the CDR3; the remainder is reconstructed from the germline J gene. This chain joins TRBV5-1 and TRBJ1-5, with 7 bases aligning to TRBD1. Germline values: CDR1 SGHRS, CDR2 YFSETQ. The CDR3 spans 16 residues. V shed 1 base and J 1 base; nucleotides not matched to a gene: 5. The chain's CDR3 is CASSLSGRGSNQPQHF. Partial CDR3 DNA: TGCGCCAGCAGCTTGAGCGGCAGGGGGAGCAATCAGCCC. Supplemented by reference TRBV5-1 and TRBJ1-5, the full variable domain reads KAGVTQTPRYLIKTRGQQVTLSCSPISGHRSVSWYQQTPGQGLQFLFEYFSETQRNKGNFPGRFSGRQFSNSRSEMNVSTLELGDSALYLCASSLSGRGSNQPQHFGDGTRLSIL.

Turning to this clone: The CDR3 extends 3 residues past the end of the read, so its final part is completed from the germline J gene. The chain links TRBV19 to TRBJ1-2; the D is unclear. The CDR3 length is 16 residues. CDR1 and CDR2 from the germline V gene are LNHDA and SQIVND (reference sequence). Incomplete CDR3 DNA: TGTGCCAGTACCTCCCTTGCGGCTAGCGGGATCAATGAC. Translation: CASTSLAASGIND. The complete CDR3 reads CASTSLAASGINDYTF.

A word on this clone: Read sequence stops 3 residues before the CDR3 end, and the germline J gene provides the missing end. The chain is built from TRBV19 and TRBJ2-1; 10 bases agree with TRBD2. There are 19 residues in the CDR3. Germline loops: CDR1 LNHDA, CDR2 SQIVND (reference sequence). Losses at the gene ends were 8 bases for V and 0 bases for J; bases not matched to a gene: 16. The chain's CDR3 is CASSSQPSGSLGSYNEQFF. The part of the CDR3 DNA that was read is TGTGCCAGTTCCTCCCAGCCTAGCGGGAGTTTGGGCTCCTACAATGAG. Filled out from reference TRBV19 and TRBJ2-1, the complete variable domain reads DGGITQSPKYLFRKEGQNVTLSCEQNLNHDAMYWYRQDPGQGLRLIYYSQIVNDFQKGDIAEGYSVSREKKESFPLTVTSAQKNPTAFYLCASSSQPSGSLGSYNEQFFGPGTRLTVL.

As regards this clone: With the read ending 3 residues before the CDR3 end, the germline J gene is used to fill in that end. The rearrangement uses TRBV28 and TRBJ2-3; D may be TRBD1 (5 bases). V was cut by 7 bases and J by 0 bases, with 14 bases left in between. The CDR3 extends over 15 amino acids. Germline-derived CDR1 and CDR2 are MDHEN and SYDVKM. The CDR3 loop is CASNGQGLSTDTQYF. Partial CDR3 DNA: TGTGCCAGCAATGGCCAGGGCCTTAGCACAGATACG.

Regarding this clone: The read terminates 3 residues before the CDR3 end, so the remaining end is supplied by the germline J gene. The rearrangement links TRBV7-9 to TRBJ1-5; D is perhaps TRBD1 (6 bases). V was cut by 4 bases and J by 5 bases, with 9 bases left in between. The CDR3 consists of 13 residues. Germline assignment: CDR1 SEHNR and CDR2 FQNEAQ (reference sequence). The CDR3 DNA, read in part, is TGTGCCAGCAGCTCCTACAGGGATCAGCCC. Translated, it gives CASSSYRDQP. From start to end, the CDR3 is CASSSYRDQPQHF.

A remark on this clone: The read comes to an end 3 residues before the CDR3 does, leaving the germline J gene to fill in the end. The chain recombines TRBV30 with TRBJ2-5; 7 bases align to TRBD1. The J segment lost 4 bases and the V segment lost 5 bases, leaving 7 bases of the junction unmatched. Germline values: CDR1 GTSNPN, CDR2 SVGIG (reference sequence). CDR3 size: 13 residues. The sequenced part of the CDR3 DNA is TGTGCCTGGGCCGAAGACAGGGTAGAGACC. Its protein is CAWAEDRVET. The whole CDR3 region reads CAWAEDRVETQYF.

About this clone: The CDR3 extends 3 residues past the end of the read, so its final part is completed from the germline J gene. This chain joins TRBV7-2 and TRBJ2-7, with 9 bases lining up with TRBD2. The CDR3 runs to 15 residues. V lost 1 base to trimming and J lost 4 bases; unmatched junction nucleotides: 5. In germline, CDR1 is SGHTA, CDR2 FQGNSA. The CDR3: CASSLVAGGPYEQYF. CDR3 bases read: TGTGCCAGCAGCTTAGTGGCGGGAGGGCCGTACGAG.

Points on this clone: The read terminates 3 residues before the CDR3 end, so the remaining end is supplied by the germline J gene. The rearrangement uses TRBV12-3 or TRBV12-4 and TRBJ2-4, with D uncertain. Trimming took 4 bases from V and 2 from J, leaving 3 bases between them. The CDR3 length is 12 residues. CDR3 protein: CASSSSKNIQYF. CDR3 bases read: TGTGCCAGCAGTTCGTCCAAAAACATT.

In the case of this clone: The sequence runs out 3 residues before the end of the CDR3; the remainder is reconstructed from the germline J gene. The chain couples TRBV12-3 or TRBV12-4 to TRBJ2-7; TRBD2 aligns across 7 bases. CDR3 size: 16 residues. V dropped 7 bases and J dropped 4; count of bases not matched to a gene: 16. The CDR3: CASTILPGQAGYEQYF. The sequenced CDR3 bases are TGTGCCAGCACTATTCTCCCAGGGCAAGCGGGATACGAG.